The 23 T cell receptor beta chains listed next were all sequenced from one sample in a study of T cell responses to AZD1222 COVID-19 vaccine (dated by TCRdb to the early 2020s). Libraries were prepared through the immunoSEQ multiplex PCR assay. Entries here come from immuneACCESS through TCRdb and include only in-frame sequences with V and J called. Some clones fail to appear in such tables; in the studies checked, an unresolved V gene covers under half of the shortfall, and the cause of the remainder is unknown. The sample has approximately 140,000 clones on record, approximately 90% of them singletons. Around 2.8% of the sample belongs to the ten largest clones. Taken with the paper, the label for time point translates to: baseline before first vaccination. Taken with the paper, the label for treatment or condition translates to: meningococcal conjugate vaccine given as trial control. The source was peripheral blood, collected on day 0 of MenACWY control vaccination. All receptors come from an adult in good health.

The chain joins TRBV2 to TRBJ1-1, with D hard to call. Germline V gives CDR1 SNHLY, CDR2 FYNNEI. V was shortened by 8 bases and J by 1 base, with 11 bases between the two germline ends. This CDR3 has 13 amino acids. The CDR3 protein is CASCRRENTEAFF. CDR3 nucleotide sequence: TGTGCCAGCTGCAGACGGGAGAACACTGAAGCTTTCTTT.

V and J are TRBV15 and TRBJ1-2; tentative D call: TRBD1 (6 bases). This CDR3 spans 13 amino acids. Per the germline V gene, CDR1 is LNHNV and CDR2 is YYDKDF (reference sequence). The ends were cut back, 1 base at V and 6 bases at J, with 9 bases in the middle. Here the CDR3 reads CATSRVGGDGYTF. DNA for the CDR3: TGTGCCACCAGCAGAGTGGGGGGCGATGGCTACACCTTC.

V usage is TRBV7-2 and J usage is TRBJ2-3, with 12 bases matching TRBD1. CDR3 length: 15 residues. CDR1 and CDR2 from the germline V gene are SGHTA and FQGNSA. J was trimmed by 7 bases and V by 5 bases; bases with no gene match: 7. CDR3 coding DNA: TGTGCCAGCAGCGGGGTGGGACAGGGGGCACATACGCAGTATTTT. It translates to CASSGVGQGAHTQYF.

This chain links TRBV6-4 with TRBJ1-3; 9 bases are a match to TRBD1. V lost 6 bases, J lost 0 bases, and 9 bases stayed unmatched. The germline V gene encodes CDR1 MRHNA and CDR2 SNTAGT. The CDR3 is 17 amino acids. CDR3 sequence: CASRGQGGNYSGNTIYF. In DNA form, the CDR3 reads TGTGCCAGCAGGGGACAGGGAGGGAACTACTCTGGAAACACCATATATTTT.

This clone was seen a handful of times. The V gene is TRBV7-8, the J gene TRBJ2-1, with D possibly TRBD1 on 6 matching bases. The V gene's germline CDR1 is SGHVS and CDR2 FQNEAQ. This CDR3 comprises 13 residues. Trimming removed 5 bases at V and 7 bases at J, with 12 bases between. As DNA, the CDR3 is TGTGCCAGCAGCATATTCACAGGGAATGAGCAGTTCTTC. Its protein product is CASSIFTGNEQFF.

The J gene is TRBJ1-1, the V gene TRBV2; D ambiguous. Germline V gives CDR1 SNHLY, CDR2 FYNNEI. V was shortened by 3 bases and J by 3 bases, with 11 bases between the two germline ends. The CDR3 is 14 amino acids. The CDR3 is CASSDRWRDTEAFF. CDR3 coding DNA: TGTGCCAGCAGTGACAGATGGCGGGACACTGAAGCTTTCTTT.

The V call is TRBV16, the J call TRBJ2-1; 12 bases are shared with TRBD2. J was trimmed by 9 bases and V by 8 bases; bases with no gene match: 11. The germline V gene has CDR1 KGHSY and CDR2 FQNENV. CDR3 length: 15 amino acids. The CDR3 DNA sequence: TGTGCCAGCCTCGGACTAGCGGGGTCGGGAGGTGAGCAGTTCTTC. This gives the protein CASLGLAGSGGEQFF.

This sequence joins TRBV6-1 and TRBJ2-7, with a possible D match to TRBD2 (5 bases). The V gene lost 3 bases and the J gene lost 7 bases, with 13 bases spanning the gap. The CDR3 length is 13 residues. CDR1 MNHNS and CDR2 SASEGT come from the germline V gene. The CDR3 DNA reads as TGTGCCAGCAGTGACACGGATCCGGGGGAGCAGTACTTC. It is translated as CASSDTDPGEQYF.

This chain uses TRBV6-1 with TRBJ1-5, with 7 nucleotides matching TRBD1. The CDR3 is 15 amino acids. After removal of 2 bases from V and 5 bases from J, the junction contained 6 bases not matched to a gene. The germline V gene has CDR1 MNHNS and CDR2 SASEGT. DNA for the CDR3: TGTGCCAGCAGTGAAACAGGGGACAGAGATCAGCCCCAGCATTTT. This sequence encodes CASSETGDRDQPQHF.

CDR3: CASSLEGSSNQPQHF. In DNA form, the CDR3 reads TGTGCCAGCAGCTTAGAGGGGAGTAGCAATCAGCCCCAGCATTTT. The V gene is TRBV7-8, the J gene TRBJ1-5; tentatively, D is TRBD1 (5 bases). CDR3 length: 15 amino acids. Germline-derived CDR1 and CDR2 are SGHVS and FQNEAQ. V was cut by 1 base and J by 0 bases, with 7 bases left in between.

The J gene is TRBJ2-7, the V gene TRBV11-2; 10 bases fit TRBD2. The J segment lost 2 bases and the V segment lost 5 bases, leaving 9 bases of the junction unmatched. CDR3 size: 16 residues. The germline V gene has CDR1 SGHAT and CDR2 FQNNGV. CDR3 DNA sequence: TGTGCCAGCAGCCGAGGTCGGACTAGCGGCACCTACGAGCAGTACTTC. This codes for CASSRGRTSGTYEQYF.

V gene TRBV5-1 combines with J gene TRBJ2-2, with D unresolved. Germline V gives CDR1 SGHRS, CDR2 YFSETQ. This CDR3 has 12 residues. Trimming cost V 6 bases and J 2 bases, with 5 bases left between them. The CDR3 sequence: CASNTNTGELFF. Written as DNA, the CDR3 is TGCGCCAGCAACACCAACACCGGGGAGCTGTTTTTT.

The gene calls are TRBV5-6 and TRBJ2-5; D is possibly TRBD1 (5 bases). This CDR3 contains 17 residues. CDR1 is SGHDT, CDR2 YYEEEE, per germline. Deletions cut 1 base from V and 0 bases from J, with 16 bases between. The CDR3 DNA reads as TGTGCCAGCAGCTTGAGGGTGACAGCACTTTACCAAGAGACCCAGTACTTC. It translates to CASSLRVTALYQETQYF.

The chain combines TRBV27 with TRBJ1-5; no clear D. The germline V gene has CDR1 MNHEY and CDR2 SMNVEV (reference sequence). There are 13 residues in the CDR3. V was pared by 6 bases and J by 0 bases, with 6 bases between. The CDR3 DNA follows: TGTGCCAGCAGAGGGAATAGCAATCAGCCCCAGCATTTT. This translates into CASRGNSNQPQHF.

The rearrangement joins TRBV7-8 to TRBJ2-1, with a weak D call TRBD1 (6 bases). V was cut by 5 bases and J by 3 bases, with 11 bases left in between. Looked up from germline, CDR1 is SGHVS and CDR2 is FQNEAQ. The CDR3 has 14 residues. CDR3 in DNA: TGTGCCAGCAGCCTCGGGACATACTACAATGAGCAGTTCTTC. Its protein product is CASSLGTYYNEQFF. Complete variable domain (other parts from reference TRBV7-8 and TRBJ2-1): GAGVSQSPRYKVAKRGQDVALRCDPISGHVSLFWYQQALGQGPEFLTYFQNEAQLDKSGLPSDRFFAERPEGSVSTLKIQRTQQEDSAVYLCASSLGTYYNEQFFGPGTRLTVL.

This chain uses TRBV10-3 with TRBJ1-5; 7 bases map to TRBD1. J was trimmed by 0 bases and V by 11 bases; bases with no gene match: 7. Looked up from germline, CDR1 is ENHRY and CDR2 is SYGVKD. The CDR3 is 14 residues long. Here the CDR3 DNA reads TGTGCCTCTAGCAGGGGGGCTAGCAATCAGCCCCAGCATTTT. As protein: CASSRGASNQPQHF.

The rearrangement joins TRBV5-8 to TRBJ2-7; 8 bases align to TRBD2. CDR1 SGHTS and CDR2 YDEGEE come from the germline V gene. This CDR3 contains 15 residues. The V segment lost 2 bases and the J segment 2 bases; nucleotides outside the gene matches: 6. The CDR3 sequence: CASSFGRAYTYEQYF. CDR3 bases: TGTGCCAGCAGCTTCGGGAGGGCCTATACCTACGAGCAGTACTTC.

J is TRBJ2-5 and V is TRBV6-5; TRBD2 aligns across 7 bases. V lost 9 bases, J lost 4 bases, and 5 bases stayed unmatched. Germline CDR1 and CDR2: MNHEY and SVGAGI. The CDR3 is 12 amino acids. CDR3: CASSLAGETQYF. The CDR3 DNA is TGTGCCAGTTCGTTAGCGGGAGAGACCCAGTACTTC.

V usage is TRBV24-1 and J usage is TRBJ2-3; D ambiguous. The CDR3 loop spans 12 amino acids. Germline lookup yields CDR1 KGHDR and CDR2 SFDVKD. Trimming removed 5 bases at V and 2 bases at J, with 4 bases between. The CDR3 DNA sequence: TGTGCCACCAGTGCGTTCACAGATACGCAGTATTTT. Amino acids: CATSAFTDTQYF.

The rearrangement joins TRBV18 to TRBJ1-3; D not resolved. The germline gives CDR1 KGHSH, CDR2 LQKENI. Trimming pared 4 bases from V and 5 bases from J, leaving 9 bases between. This CDR3 is built from 13 residues. The CDR3 nucleotides read TGTGCCAGCTCACTGGACGGGAGAAACACCATATATTTT. Residues: CASSLDGRNTIYF.

This sequence joins TRBV9 and TRBJ2-2, with TRBD1 as a possible D gene (5 bases). CDR1 is SGDLS, CDR2 YYNGEE, per germline. This CDR3 has 16 residues. V was cut by 4 bases and J by 0 bases, with 13 bases left in between. The DNA for the CDR3 is TGTGCCAGCAGCCCCGAAGGACATACGAACACCGGGGAGCTGTTTTTT. As protein: CASSPEGHTNTGELFF.

The CDR3 nucleotides read TGTGCCAGCAGCGTAGTGGCAGACTATGGCTACACCTTC. It translates to CASSVVADYGYTF. V usage is TRBV9 and J usage is TRBJ1-2; no firm D call. V was clipped by 0 bases and J by 3 bases, with 6 bases between them. Germline V lookup: CDR1 SGDLS, CDR2 YYNGEE. This CDR3 has 13 residues.

CDR3 protein: CASRGGQGNNEQFF. CDR3 DNA: TGCGCCAGCCGAGGGGGACAGGGAAACAATGAGCAGTTCTTC. This sequence joins TRBV5-1 and TRBJ2-1, with TRBD1 matching 9 bases. Trimming at V came to 7 bases and at J to 5 bases, leaving 7 bases not matched to a gene. Per the germline V gene, CDR1 is SGHRS and CDR2 is YFSETQ. The CDR3 sequence is 14 residues long.